The rows below give T cell receptor beta chains drawn from one sample of a study of shared clonotypes between healthy human individuals. The repertoire was sequenced with immunoSEQ multiplex PCR; TCRdb's copy has only in-frame clones and lacks some. The sample lists 400,000 to 600,000 clones; about 96% were seen once. Sequencing used naive CD4+ T cells sorted from blood. These TCRs come from a woman in her twenties or thirties in good health. CDR3s include the opening cysteine and the closing phenylalanine or tryptophan. D genes are given only for firm matches. A clone size is listed for some rows: how often the clone was seen (once, few, many), or a class if it is expanded.

D | J | V | size | DNA | CDR3
TRBD1 | TRBJ1-5 | TRBV6-6 | once | TGTGCCAGCAGTCACACCGGACAGGGGGCGTTTCAGCCCCAGCATTTT | CASSHTGQGAFQPQHF
- | TRBJ2-7 | TRBV5-4 | - | TGTGCCAGCAGCTTGATGTCAGCGGGTGCCTACGAGCAGTACTTC | CASSLMSAGAYEQYF
TRBD2 | TRBJ2-1 | TRBV28 | few | TGTGCCAGCTCTAGCGGGACCTACAATGAGCAGTTCTTC | CASSSGTYNEQFF
TRBD2 | TRBJ2-5 | TRBV6-6 | - | TGTGCCAGCAGTCTAGCGGGGGTAGAGACCCAGTACTTC | CASSLAGVETQYF
TRBD2 | TRBJ2-7 | TRBV10-3 | - | TGTGCCATCAGCGAGACTAGCGGGATATACGAGCAGTACTTC | CAISETSGIYEQYF
- | TRBJ1-2 | TRBV18 | - | TGTGCCAGCTCACCCTCCCACAAGGACTATGGCTACACCTTC | CASSPSHKDYGYTF
- | TRBJ1-6 | TRBV6-5 | - | TGTGCCAGCAGTTATTTGGGGCGATCTAATAATTCACCCCTCCACTTT | CASSYLGRSNNSPLHF
- | TRBJ2-1 | TRBV19 | - | TGTGCCAGTAGCCCTGAACCCGGGACTGATGCATCCAATGAGCAGTTCTTC | CASSPEPGTDASNEQFF
TRBD1 | TRBJ2-3 | TRBV28 | - | TGTGCCAGCAGTTTGTGGGGACAGAACGCCTATACGCAGTATTTT | CASSLWGQNAYTQYF
- | TRBJ2-3 | TRBV6-5 | - | TGTGCCAGCAGTTCTAGCTTAATCGCAGATACGCAGTATTTT | CASSSSLIADTQYF
- | TRBJ1-1 | TRBV21-1 | - | TGTGCCAGCAGCACACGGACAGGGAGGAAGCCTGAAGCTTTCTTT | CASSTRTGRKPEAFF
TRBD1 | TRBJ1-1 | TRBV28 | once | TGTGCCAGCAGGGACCCCAGGGGGCCTGAAGCTTTCTTT | CASRDPRGPEAFF
- | TRBJ1-5 | TRBV19 | - | TGTGCCAGTAGTATTGGCAGGAGCTCGCCCCAGCATTTT | CASSIGRSSPQHF
- | TRBJ2-3 | TRBV5-1 | - | TGCGCCAGCAGCCCCGGCTTGACCCTTTACACAGATACGCAGTATTTT | CASSPGLTLYTDTQYF